Below are 20 T cell receptor beta chains sequenced from a single sample in a study of OX40 agonist ivuxolimab in advanced cancers. The protocol was immunoSEQ multiplex PCR, while the TCRdb copy is restricted to in-frame clones and leaves out a portion. The table lists roughly 80,000 clones, roughly nine tenths of them singletons. The sequencing used CD4+ or CD8+ T cells sorted from blood, collected in a trial of the OX40 agonist ivuxolimab. The receptors here all came from an adult with an advanced solid tumor such as melanoma, head and neck, liver or kidney cancer.

The V gene is TRBV5-1, the J gene TRBJ1-4; D is possibly TRBD1 (6 bases). The V gene's germline CDR1 is SGHRS and CDR2 YFSETQ. Trimming took off 2 bases at V and 8 bases at J, with 16 bases between the two ends. This CDR3 comprises 15 residues. DNA for the CDR3: TGCGCCAGCAGCTTAACAGGGCTAGGAGGCGAAAAACTGTTTTTT. Its translation is CASSLTGLGGEKLFF.

The chain carries TRBV5-4 and TRBJ2-2, with D perhaps matching TRBD2 (5 bases). CDR3 length: 14 amino acids. V lost 5 bases and J lost 7, with 15 bases in between. CDR1 and CDR2 (germline): SGHNT, YYREEE (reference sequence). Here the CDR3 reads CASSFRGSGGELFF. The DNA for the CDR3 is TGTGCCAGCAGTTTTCGAGGGTCAGGCGGGGAGCTGTTTTTT.

The V call is TRBV19, the J call TRBJ1-4, with D uncertain. Trimming cost V 3 bases and J 5 bases, with 13 bases left between them. The V gene's germline CDR1 is LNHDA and CDR2 SQIVND (reference sequence). There are 15 residues in the CDR3. CDR3 bases: TGTGCCAGTAGTATGTTTTCGAGAACAAATGAAAAACTGTTTTTT. It codes for CASSMFSRTNEKLFF. Supplemented by reference TRBV19 and TRBJ1-4, the full variable domain reads DGGITQSPKYLFRKEGQNVTLSCEQNLNHDAMYWYRQDPGQGLRLIYYSQIVNDFQKGDIAEGYSVSREKKESFPLTVTSAQKNPTAFYLCASSMFSRTNEKLFFGSGTQLSVL.

The CDR3, as DNA: TGTGCCAGCAGCTTAGTAGGAGAGTCCCTCCACTTT. This sequence encodes CASSLVGESLHF. This rearrangement joins TRBV11-2 to TRBJ1-6; D gene unclear. The V gene's germline CDR1 is SGHAT and CDR2 FQNNGV. CDR3 length: 12 amino acids. V was shortened by 1 base and J by 14 bases, with 9 bases between the two germline ends.

The chain couples TRBV9 to TRBJ2-2; TRBD2 aligns across 11 bases. The CDR3 is 15 residues long. Unmatched junction bases numbered 1, after V lost 2 bases and J lost 4 bases. Germline CDR1 is SGDLS and CDR2 is YYNGEE. CDR3 loop: CASSVSGGVTGELFF. The CDR3 bases are TGTGCCAGCAGCGTTAGCGGGGGGGTCACCGGGGAGCTGTTTTTT.

The chain is built from TRBV19 and TRBJ2-1; D unresolved. Germline lookup yields CDR1 LNHDA and CDR2 SQIVND (reference sequence). This CDR3 has 15 amino acids. V lost 6 bases and J lost 1, with 13 bases in between. The CDR3 reads CASRNVRHSYNEQFF. CDR3 in DNA: TGTGCCAGTAGAAACGTGAGGCATTCCTACAATGAGCAGTTCTTC.

The V and J genes are TRBV14 and TRBJ2-3; TRBD2 agrees at 10 bases. CDR1 and CDR2 from the germline V gene are SGHDN and FVKESK. This CDR3 has 17 residues. J was trimmed by 3 bases and V by 1 base; bases with no gene match: 7. CDR3 sequence: CASSQGLGLAETDTQYF. CDR3 sequence (DNA): TGTGCCAGCAGCCAAGGTCTTGGACTAGCGGAGACAGATACGCAGTATTTT. The whole variable domain, filled in from reference TRBV14 and TRBJ2-3, reads EAGVTQFPSHSVIEKGQTVTLRCDPISGHDNLYWYRRVMGKEIKFLLHFVKESKQDESGMPNNRFLAERTGGTYSTLKVQPAELEDSGVYFCASSQGLGLAETDTQYFGPGTRLTVL.

The chain carries TRBV7-3 and TRBJ2-7; TRBD2 aligns across 10 bases. Germline CDR1 reads SGHTA; CDR2 reads FQGTGA. The junction had 7 bases not matched to a gene; V was cut back by 4 bases and J by 7 bases. The CDR3 extends over 14 amino acids. The chain's CDR3 is CASSSVASGSEQYF. The CDR3 DNA follows: TGTGCCAGCAGCTCAGTGGCTAGCGGGAGTGAGCAGTACTTC.

DNA of the CDR3: TGTGCCAGCAGTGAAATGGGGGGGGATACGCAGTATTTT. Its translation is CASSEMGGDTQYF. The chain uses TRBV25-1 and TRBJ2-3, with 7 positions matching TRBD2. Trimming at V came to 2 bases and at J to 6 bases, leaving 2 bases not matched to a gene. Germline V CDR1 and CDR2: MGHDK, SYGVNS. The CDR3 consists of 13 residues.

This clone was observed a handful of times. The junction shows a germline mismatch at one end, possibly a read error. The chain uses TRBV6-1 and TRBJ1-4; no clear D gene. The CDR3 is 16 residues long. Germline V CDR1 and CDR2: MNHNS, SASEGT. CDR3 in DNA: TGTGCCAGCAGTGAAGTAAGCGGGAGGACTAACGAAAAACTGTTTTTT. Its protein is CASSEVSGRTNEKLFF.

The CDR3 is CASSSRALAGGLAYEQYF. In nucleotides, the CDR3 is TGTGCCAGCAGCTCAAGAGCACTAGCGGGAGGGCTGGCCTACGAGCAGTACTTC. This chain joins TRBV7-2 and TRBJ2-7; 13 bases are shared with TRBD2. The V gene end was trimmed by 4 bases and the J gene end by 2 bases; junction bases not matched to a gene: 11. This CDR3 is built from 18 residues. Germline CDR1 and CDR2: SGHTA and FQGNSA.

The J gene is TRBJ2-7, the V gene TRBV7-3, with 13 bases matching TRBD2. The germline gives CDR1 SGHTA, CDR2 FQGTGA. The CDR3 sequence is 15 residues long. Trimming cost V 4 bases and J 6 bases; bases outside gene matches: 6. The CDR3 here is CASSSGLAGDGEQYF. For the CDR3, the DNA is TGTGCCAGCAGCTCCGGACTAGCGGGAGACGGCGAGCAGTACTTC.

As regards this clone: This same CDR3 is encoded by further DNA sequences in the sample. V is TRBV7-2 and J is TRBJ1-2, with TRBD1 as a possible D gene (6 bases). This CDR3 has 13 amino acids. Germline values: CDR1 SGHTA, CDR2 FQGNSA. The ends were cut back, 1 base at V and 5 bases at J, with 8 bases in the middle. CDR3 loop: CASSLEGVYGYTF. The CDR3 DNA reads TGTGCCAGCAGCTTAGAGGGGGTTTATGGCTACACCTTC. Variable domain in full (rest from reference TRBV7-2 and TRBJ1-2): GAGVSQSPSNKVTEKGKDVELRCDPISGHTALYWYRQSLGQGLEFLIYFQGNSAPDKSGLPSDRFSAERTGGSVSTLTIQRTQQEDSAVYLCASSLEGVYGYTFGSGTRLTVV.

The V call is TRBV28, the J call TRBJ1-4, with 7 bases fitting TRBD1. The CDR3 covers 13 residues. CDR1 is MDHEN and CDR2 is SYDVKM in the germline V gene. V lost 5 bases, J lost 8 bases, and 5 bases stayed unmatched. CDR3 residues: CASSAGTDEKLFF. Here the CDR3 DNA reads TGTGCCAGCAGTGCCGGGACAGACGAAAAACTGTTTTTT.

The chain links TRBV2 to TRBJ1-1, with 7 bases that match TRBD1. This CDR3 contains 12 residues. The J segment lost 7 bases and the V segment lost 6 bases, leaving 5 bases of the junction unmatched. Germline loops: CDR1 SNHLY, CDR2 FYNNEI. CDR3 DNA sequence: TGTGCCAGCAGAGGGACAGTCAGTGAAGCTTTCTTT. Translating it yields CASRGTVSEAFF.

V usage is TRBV5-1 and J usage is TRBJ2-5; TRBD1 agrees at 10 bases. CDR3 length: 16 residues. Unmatched junction bases numbered 10, after V lost 3 bases and J lost 5 bases. From germline, CDR1 is SGHRS and CDR2 YFSETQ. Here the CDR3 reads CASSSGLTGGLETQYF. The CDR3 nucleotides are TGCGCCAGCAGCTCTGGCCTGACAGGGGGCCTTGAGACCCAGTACTTC.

This clone was seen more than once but under ten times. The chain has TRBV11-3 and TRBJ2-3; possible D gene TRBD1, 5 bases. The CDR3 is made up of 16 amino acids. Germline V CDR1 and CDR2: SGHNT, YENEEA. V lost 6 bases to trimming and J lost 2 bases, with 18 bases between them. CDR3 region: CASSLSWGQLTDTQYF. The CDR3 DNA follows: TGTGCCAGCAGTCTGAGCTGGGGCCAACTCACAGATACGCAGTATTTT.

CDR3 loop: CASSLDRGNEKLFF. In DNA, the CDR3 is TGTGCCAGCAGCTTAGACAGGGGTAATGAAAAACTGTTTTTT. The chain links TRBV7-6 to TRBJ1-4, with 7 bases matching TRBD1. Germline V gene lookup returns CDR1 SGHVS and CDR2 FNYEAQ. This CDR3 has 14 residues. V trimming: 1 base; J trimming: 4 bases; junction bases outside the gene matches: 0. The complete variable domain, with remaining parts taken from reference TRBV7-6 and TRBJ1-4, reads GAGVSQSPRYKVTKRGQDVALRCDPISGHVSLYWYRQALGQGPEFLTYFNYEAQQDKSGLPNDRFSAERPEGSISTLTIQRTEQRDSAMYRCASSLDRGNEKLFFGSGTQLSVL.

The J gene is TRBJ1-1, the V gene TRBV11-3; 7 bases are shared with TRBD1. CDR1 and CDR2 (germline): SGHNT, YENEEA. The CDR3 consists of 16 residues. Germline trimming cut 8 bases from V and 8 bases from J; bases unmatched to any gene: 20. The DNA of the CDR3 is TGTGCCAGCGGGAGGGGAGGGGACAGAGGGACCCCAGAAGCTTTCTTT. It specifies CASGRGGDRGTPEAFF.

The V gene is TRBV9, the J gene TRBJ2-2; no clear D. The CDR3 is 13 residues long. Trimming took 2 bases from V and 6 from J, leaving 8 bases between them. CDR1 is SGDLS and CDR2 is YYNGEE in the germline V gene. CDR3 sequence reads: CASSVNSAGELFF. The DNA of the CDR3 is TGTGCCAGCAGCGTTAATTCTGCCGGGGAGCTGTTTTTT.